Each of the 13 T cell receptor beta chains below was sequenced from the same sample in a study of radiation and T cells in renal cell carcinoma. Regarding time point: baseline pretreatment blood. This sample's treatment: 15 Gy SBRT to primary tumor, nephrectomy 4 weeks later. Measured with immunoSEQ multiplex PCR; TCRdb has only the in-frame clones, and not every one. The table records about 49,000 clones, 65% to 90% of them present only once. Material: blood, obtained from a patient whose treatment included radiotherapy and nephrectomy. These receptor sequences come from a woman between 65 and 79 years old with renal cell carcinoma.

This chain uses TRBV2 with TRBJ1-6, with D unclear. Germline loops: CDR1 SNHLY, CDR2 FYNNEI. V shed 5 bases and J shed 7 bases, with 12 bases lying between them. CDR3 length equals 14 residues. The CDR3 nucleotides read TGTGCCAGCAGTCCGGGATTCCCCAATTCACCCCTCCACTTT. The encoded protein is CASSPGFPNSPLHF.

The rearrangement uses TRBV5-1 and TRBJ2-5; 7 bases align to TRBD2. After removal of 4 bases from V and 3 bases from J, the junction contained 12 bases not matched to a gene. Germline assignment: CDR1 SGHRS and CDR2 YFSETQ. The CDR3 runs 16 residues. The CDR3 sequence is CASSRGGRGAKETQYF. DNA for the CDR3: TGCGCCAGCAGCCGGGGAGGGAGAGGGGCCAAAGAGACCCAGTACTTC.

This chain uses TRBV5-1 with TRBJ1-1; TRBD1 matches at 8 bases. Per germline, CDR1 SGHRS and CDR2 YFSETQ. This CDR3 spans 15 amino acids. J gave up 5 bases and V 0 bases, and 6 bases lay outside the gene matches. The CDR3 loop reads CASSLARRGLTEAFF. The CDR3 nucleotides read TGCGCCAGCAGCTTGGCCCGCAGGGGGCTTACTGAAGCTTTCTTT.

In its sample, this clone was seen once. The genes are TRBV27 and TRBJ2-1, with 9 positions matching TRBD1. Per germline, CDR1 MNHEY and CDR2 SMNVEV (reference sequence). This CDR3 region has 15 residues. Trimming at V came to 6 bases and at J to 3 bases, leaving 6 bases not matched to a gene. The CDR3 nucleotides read TGTGCCAGCAGAAAGGGACAGGGTATCTACAATGAGCAGTTCTTC. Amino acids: CASRKGQGIYNEQFF.

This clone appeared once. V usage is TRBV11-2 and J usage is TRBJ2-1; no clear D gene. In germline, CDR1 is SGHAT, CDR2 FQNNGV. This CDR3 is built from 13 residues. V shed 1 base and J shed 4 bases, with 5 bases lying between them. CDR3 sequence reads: CASSLGPYNEQFF. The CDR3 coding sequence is TGTGCCAGCAGCTTAGGTCCATACAATGAGCAGTTCTTC. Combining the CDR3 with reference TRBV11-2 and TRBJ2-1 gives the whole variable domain EAGVAQSPRYKIIEKRQSVAFWCNPISGHATLYWYQQILGQGPKLLIQFQNNGVVDDSQLPKDRFSAERLKGVDSTLKIQPAKLEDSAVYLCASSLGPYNEQFFGPGTRLTVL.

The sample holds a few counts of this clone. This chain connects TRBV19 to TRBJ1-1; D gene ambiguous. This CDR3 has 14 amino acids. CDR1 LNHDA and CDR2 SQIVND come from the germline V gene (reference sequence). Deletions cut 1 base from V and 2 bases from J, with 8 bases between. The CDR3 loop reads CASSIVAGNTEAFF. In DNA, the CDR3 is TGTGCCAGTAGTATAGTGGCAGGAAACACTGAAGCTTTCTTT.

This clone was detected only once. CDR3 DNA: TGTGCCAGCAGTTACTCAGGGGTAACCGACGGCTACACCTTC. The encoded protein is CASSYSGVTDGYTF. The chain combines TRBV6-5 with TRBJ1-2; possible D gene TRBD1, 5 bases. Trimming pared 0 bases from V and 8 bases from J, leaving 13 bases between. CDR3 size: 14 residues. CDR1 and CDR2 from the germline V gene are MNHEY and SVGAGI.

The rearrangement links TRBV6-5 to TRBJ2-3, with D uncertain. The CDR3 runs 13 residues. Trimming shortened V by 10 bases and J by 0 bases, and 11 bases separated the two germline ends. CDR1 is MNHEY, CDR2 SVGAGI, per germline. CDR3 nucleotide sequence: TGTGCCACCAGAGTTCTCAGCACAGATACGCAGTATTTT. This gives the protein CATRVLSTDTQYF.

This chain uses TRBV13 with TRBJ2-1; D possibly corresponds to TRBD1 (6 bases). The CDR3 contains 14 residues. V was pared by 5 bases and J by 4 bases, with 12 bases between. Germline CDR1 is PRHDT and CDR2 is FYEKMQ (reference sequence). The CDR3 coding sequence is TGTGCCAGCAGCGACCCGGACAGTTACAATGAGCAGTTCTTC. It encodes CASSDPDSYNEQFF.

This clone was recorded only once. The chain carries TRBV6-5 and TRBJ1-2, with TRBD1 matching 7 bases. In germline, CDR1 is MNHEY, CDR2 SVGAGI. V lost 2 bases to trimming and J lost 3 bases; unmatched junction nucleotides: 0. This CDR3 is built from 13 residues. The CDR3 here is CASSYDRDYGYTF. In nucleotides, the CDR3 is TGTGCCAGCAGTTACGACAGGGACTATGGCTACACCTTC.

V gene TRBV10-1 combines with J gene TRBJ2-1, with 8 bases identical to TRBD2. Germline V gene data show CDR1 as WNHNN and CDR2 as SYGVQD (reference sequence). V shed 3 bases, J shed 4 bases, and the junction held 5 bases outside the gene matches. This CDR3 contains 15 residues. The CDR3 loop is CASSEKSGGYNEQFF. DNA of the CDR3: TGCGCCAGCAGTGAAAAGAGCGGGGGATACAATGAGCAGTTCTTC.

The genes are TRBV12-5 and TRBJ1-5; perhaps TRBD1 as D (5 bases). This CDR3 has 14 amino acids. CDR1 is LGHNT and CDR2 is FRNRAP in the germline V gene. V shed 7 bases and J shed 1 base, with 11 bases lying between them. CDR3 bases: TGTGCTAGTGCCTCGGGGGGGAGCAATCAGCCCCAGCATTTT. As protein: CASASGGSNQPQHF.

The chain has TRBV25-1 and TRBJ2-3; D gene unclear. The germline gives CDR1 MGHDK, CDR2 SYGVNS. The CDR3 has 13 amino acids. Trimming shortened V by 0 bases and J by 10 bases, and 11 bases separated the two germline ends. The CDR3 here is CASSEYNGWAQYF. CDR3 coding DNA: TGTGCCAGCAGTGAATATAACGGGTGGGCGCAGTATTTT.